Following are 32 T cell receptor beta chains from one sample sequenced in a study of OX40 agonist ivuxolimab in advanced cancers. This table comes from immunoSEQ multiplex PCR, and its TCRdb copy is limited to in-frame clones, with some not included. The sample holds some 84,000 clones, roughly 89% seen once. The sample consisted of CD4+ or CD8+ T cells sorted from blood, taken in a trial of the OX40 agonist ivuxolimab. These receptors came from an adult with an advanced solid tumor such as melanoma, head and neck, liver or kidney cancer.

This clone was counted once. This sample also contains other DNA sequences that code for the same CDR3. The chain is built from TRBV4-3 and TRBJ2-2; D unresolved. The length of the CDR3 is 12 residues. The V gene lost 3 bases and the J gene lost 6 bases, with 5 bases spanning the gap. Germline loops: CDR1 LGHNA, CDR2 YSLEER. CDR3 nucleotides: TGCGCCAGCAGCCAGGAAGCCGGGGAGCTGTTTTTT. Translated: CASSQEAGELFF.

The chain joins TRBV27 to TRBJ1-1; D unclear. CDR1 and CDR2 (germline): MNHEY, SMNVEV (reference sequence). Trimming shortened V by 2 bases and J by 6 bases, and 16 bases separated the two germline ends. The CDR3 loop spans 15 amino acids. Here the CDR3 reads CASSLLGADAAEAFF. The CDR3 bases are TGTGCCAGCAGTTTACTGGGCGCAGACGCGGCTGAAGCTTTCTTT.

Here the CDR3 reads CASHPSGTTSGYTF. The CDR3 DNA sequence: TGTGCCAGCCACCCCAGTGGGACCACTTCTGGCTACACCTTC. This chain uses TRBV18 with TRBJ1-2; possibly TRBD1 for D (5 bases). Germline assignment: CDR1 KGHSH and CDR2 LQKENI. This CDR3 contains 14 residues. V lost 8 bases, J lost 7 bases, and 20 bases lay in between.

This rearrangement joins TRBV11-2 to TRBJ2-1; 7 nucleotides agree with TRBD2. Germline values: CDR1 SGHAT, CDR2 FQNNGV. The CDR3 contains 16 residues. J gave up 0 bases and V 6 bases, and 8 bases lay outside the gene matches. CDR3 loop: CASRRPGGGSYNEQFF. The CDR3 DNA reads TGTGCCAGCAGGCGCCCTGGGGGGGGCTCCTACAATGAGCAGTTCTTC.

The table lists this clone with a count of one. V and J are TRBV4-2 and TRBJ2-3, with a tentative D call TRBD2 (6 bases). Per germline, CDR1 LGHNA and CDR2 YNFKEQ. The CDR3 has 17 amino acids. The V and J ends lost 4 bases and 0 bases respectively, with 17 bases between them. The chain's CDR3 is CASSRVRLGGSTDTQYF. CDR3 DNA sequence: TGTGCCAGCAGCCGCGTTAGACTTGGGGGGAGCACAGATACGCAGTATTTT.

The chain links TRBV23-1 to TRBJ2-7; D might be TRBD1 or TRBD2, each matching 5 bases. TRBV23-1 is classed as an ORF, of uncertain function. V was cut by 6 bases and J by 2 bases, with 14 bases left in between. The CDR3 covers 14 residues. The CDR3 region is CASRPQRDPYEQYV. CDR3 DNA: TGCGCCAGCAGACCACAGAGGGACCCCTACGAGCAGTACGTC.

The genes are TRBV7-9 and TRBJ2-2, with TRBD2 matching over 9 bases. CDR1 and CDR2 (germline): SEHNR, FQNEAQ (reference sequence). The CDR3 is 16 amino acids. J gave up 5 bases and V 5 bases, and 9 bases lay outside the gene matches. The CDR3 nucleotides read TGTGCCAGCAGCCCAAGGAATAGCGGGGGTACCGGGGAGCTGTTTTTT. Its translation is CASSPRNSGGTGELFF.

The gene calls are TRBV5-1 and TRBJ2-1; TRBD2 matches at 13 bases. J was trimmed by 1 base and V by 3 bases; bases with no gene match: 4. The CDR3 consists of 17 residues. CDR1 SGHRS and CDR2 YFSETQ come from the germline V gene. As DNA, the CDR3 is TGCGCCAGCAGCTACGGACTAGCGGGAGCTTCCTACAATGAGCAGTTCTTC. Residues: CASSYGLAGASYNEQFF.

This chain links TRBV29-1 with TRBJ1-2; maybe TRBD1 (5 bases). CDR3 length: 12 amino acids. Germline CDR1 reads SQVTM; CDR2 reads ANQGSEA. V was clipped by 5 bases and J by 4 bases, with 11 bases between them. For the CDR3, the DNA is TGCAGCGTTCTGGAGGACATCTATGGCTACACCTTC. Translating gives CSVLEDIYGYTF. The whole variable domain, filled in from reference TRBV29-1 and TRBJ1-2, reads SAVISQKPSRDICQRGTSLTIQCQVDSQVTMMFWYRQQPGQSLTLIATANQGSEATYESGFVIDKFPISRPNLTFSTLTVSNMSPEDSSIYLCSVLEDIYGYTFGSGTRLTVV.

Notes on this clone: One end of the junction is discordant with germline, which a read error may explain. This same CDR3 is encoded by further DNA sequences in the sample. V gene TRBV10-3 combines with J gene TRBJ1-6; D perhaps matches TRBD1 (5 bases). The CDR3 has 14 residues. Germline values: CDR1 ENHRY, CDR2 SYGVKD. The chain's CDR3 is CAISPTAVNSPLHF. CDR3 bases: TGTGCCATCAGTCCGACAGCGGTGAATTCACCCCTTCACTTT.

The chain uses TRBV2 and TRBJ1-4; D is unclear. Germline V gene data show CDR1 as SNHLY and CDR2 as FYNNEI. The CDR3 consists of 11 residues. Trimming removed 8 bases at V and 6 bases at J, with 7 bases between. The CDR3 sequence is CASASYEKLFF. The CDR3 DNA reads as TGTGCCAGCGCCTCCTATGAAAAACTGTTTTTT.

The rearrangement joins TRBV29-1 to TRBJ1-1; D remains ambiguous. This CDR3 region has 13 residues. V gave up 5 bases and J gave up 6 bases, with 16 bases separating them. Per germline, CDR1 SQVTM and CDR2 ANQGSEA. This chain's CDR3 is CSVMSGRVPEAFF. CDR3 nucleotides: TGCAGCGTTATGAGTGGGCGCGTCCCTGAAGCTTTCTTT.

The sample holds one count of this clone. The chain recombines TRBV28 with TRBJ1-4, with 9 bases identical to TRBD1. There are 15 residues in the CDR3. Germline CDR1 MDHEN, CDR2 SYDVKM. V shed 5 bases and J 4 bases; nucleotides not matched to a gene: 5. The CDR3 region has the DNA TGTGCCAGCAGTCTACAGGGGGCCGTTAATGAAAAACTGTTTTTT. This codes for CASSLQGAVNEKLFF.

The chain couples TRBV5-1 to TRBJ2-7; TRBD2 matches 8 bases. There are 15 residues in the CDR3. The V gene end was trimmed by 0 bases and the J gene end by 6 bases; junction bases not matched to a gene: 8. Germline assignment: CDR1 SGHRS and CDR2 YFSETQ. CDR3 residues: CASSLGSGRAGEQYF. CDR3 nucleotides: TGCGCCAGCAGCTTGGGGTCCGGGAGGGCCGGCGAGCAGTACTTC.

The chain uses TRBV7-2 and TRBJ2-5, with a weak D call TRBD2 (5 bases). CDR1 SGHTA and CDR2 FQGNSA come from the germline V gene. The CDR3 is 11 residues long. V lost 8 bases to trimming and J lost 2 bases, with 6 bases between them. The CDR3 nucleotides are TGTGCCAGCCGGAGGCAAGAGACCCAGTACTTC. Protein product: CASRRQETQYF.

The chain couples TRBV7-2 to TRBJ2-7; 8 bases fit TRBD2. V lost 3 bases and J lost 6; bases outside the gene matches: 13. Germline CDR1 SGHTA, CDR2 FQGNSA. The CDR3 covers 16 residues. This CDR3 reads CASSFGGRQTPVEQYF. The CDR3 DNA sequence: TGTGCCAGCAGCTTTGGCGGGAGGCAGACCCCCGTCGAGCAGTACTTC.

The V gene is TRBV19, the J gene TRBJ2-1, with TRBD2 identical over 12 bases. The V gene's germline CDR1 is LNHDA and CDR2 SQIVND (reference sequence). The length of the CDR3 is 15 residues. The V and J ends lost 7 bases and 3 bases, in that order; junction bases with no gene match: 4. The CDR3 coding sequence is TGTGCCAGTACTAGCGGGGGGGCCTTCTACAATGAGCAGTTCTTC. Its translation: CASTSGGAFYNEQFF.

The J gene is TRBJ2-5, the V gene TRBV5-4, with 7 bases fitting TRBD2. CDR1 SGHNT and CDR2 YYREEE come from the germline V gene (reference sequence). V gave up 4 bases and J gave up 1 base; unmatched junction bases: 10. The CDR3 totals 16 residues. For the CDR3, the DNA is TGTGCCAGCAGCCCTCCGACTAGCCGAGTCCAAGAGACCCAGTACTTC. Translating gives CASSPPTSRVQETQYF. Full variable domain (remainder filled in from reference TRBV5-4 and TRBJ2-5): ETGVTQSPTHLIKTRGQQVTLRCSSQSGHNTVSWYQQALGQGPQFIFQYYREEENGRGNFPPRFSGLQFPNYSSELNVNALELDDSALYLCASSPPTSRVQETQYFGPGTRLLVL.

This rearrangement joins TRBV18 to TRBJ1-1; D is ambiguous. V shed 5 bases and J shed 0 bases, with 13 bases lying between them. Looked up from germline, CDR1 is KGHSH and CDR2 is LQKENI. This CDR3 region has 15 residues. The CDR3 region is CASSSGLLMNTEAFF. CDR3 nucleotide sequence: TGTGCCAGCTCAAGCGGGCTTCTCATGAACACTGAAGCTTTCTTT.

The sample holds one count of this clone. The chain uses TRBV28 and TRBJ1-6, with a tentative D call TRBD1 (5 bases). The CDR3 is 13 residues long. Germline V gives CDR1 MDHEN, CDR2 SYDVKM. V was pared by 7 bases and J by 9 bases, with 13 bases between. Written as DNA, the CDR3 is TGTGCCAGCAATTCAGGGCAAGTTTCACCCCTCCACTTT. It yields the protein CASNSGQVSPLHF.

The chain is built from TRBV2 and TRBJ2-1; 14 bases match TRBD2. The CDR3 loop spans 18 amino acids. CDR1 and CDR2 (germline): SNHLY, FYNNEI. The J segment lost 3 bases and the V segment lost 2 bases, leaving 6 bases of the junction unmatched. The CDR3 nucleotides read TGTGCCAGCAGTGAATTGTTGGGACTAGCGGGGGACTACAATGAGCAGTTCTTC. Translation: CASSELLGLAGDYNEQFF.

V and J are TRBV7-9 and TRBJ2-4; TRBD1 matches at 11 bases. This CDR3 has 19 amino acids. V lost 7 bases to trimming and J lost 3 bases; unmatched junction nucleotides: 17. Germline CDR1 SEHNR, CDR2 FQNEAQ (reference sequence). CDR3 in amino acids: CASTPNTWDRGLGKNIQYF. As DNA, the CDR3 is TGTGCCAGCACCCCAAATACATGGGACAGGGGGTTAGGCAAAAACATTCAGTACTTC.

This clone was found once. V gene TRBV6-5 combines with J gene TRBJ2-5, with 8 bases aligning to TRBD1. The CDR3 consists of 14 residues. V trimming: 4 bases; J trimming: 5 bases; junction bases outside the gene matches: 6. Germline V gives CDR1 MNHEY, CDR2 SVGAGI. CDR3 DNA: TGTGCCAGCAGTTCCCGACAGGGGAGGGAGACCCAGTACTTC. As protein: CASSSRQGRETQYF.

This rearrangement joins TRBV19 to TRBJ2-7, with 11 bases identical to TRBD2. V lost 5 bases and J lost 4; bases outside the gene matches: 7. The CDR3 has 15 amino acids. CDR1 and CDR2 (germline): LNHDA, SQIVND (reference sequence). The CDR3 nucleotides read TGTGCCAGTAGTGTAACTAGCGGGAGTCTTTACGAGCAGTACTTC. Its protein is CASSVTSGSLYEQYF.

J is TRBJ2-2 and V is TRBV10-3; 9 nucleotides match TRBD1. The CDR3 contains 16 residues. CDR1 is ENHRY and CDR2 is SYGVKD in the germline V gene. V lost 2 bases, J lost 4 bases, and 5 bases stayed unmatched. CDR3 in DNA: TGTGCCATCAGTGAGCAACAGGGGGCCATCACCGGGGAGCTGTTTTTT. This encodes CAISEQQGAITGELFF.

This clone showed up just once. The chain couples TRBV4-2 to TRBJ2-3, with no clear D. The germline CDR1 and CDR2 sequences are LGHNA and YNFKEQ. This CDR3 comprises 14 residues. With 4 bases removed from V and 4 bases from J, the gap between germline ends came to 12 bases. The CDR3 DNA is TGTGCCAGCAGCCGCAGCGCGACATCAGATACGCAGTATTTT. This translates into CASSRSATSDTQYF.

The V call is TRBV5-6, the J call TRBJ2-5; 10 bases match TRBD2. Germline CDR1 and CDR2: SGHDT and YYEEEE. The CDR3 is 15 residues long. The trim removed 0 bases at V and 6 bases at J, leaving 5 bases unmatched. For the CDR3, the DNA is TGTGCCAGCAGCTTGGTTTCTAGCGGGGGCCAGACCCAGTACTTC. This gives the protein CASSLVSSGGQTQYF.

V and J are TRBV6-5 and TRBJ1-2; D is unresolved. Germline V CDR1 and CDR2: MNHEY, SVGAGI. The ends were cut back, 5 bases at V and 0 bases at J, with 10 bases in the middle. CDR3 size: 14 residues. The CDR3 region is CASSPNWANYGYTF. The DNA of the CDR3 is TGTGCCAGCAGTCCAAACTGGGCTAACTATGGCTACACCTTC.

V usage is TRBV19 and J usage is TRBJ1-5; D uncertain. This CDR3 spans 15 amino acids. V lost 3 bases, J lost 4 bases, and 13 bases lay in between. The germline V gene has CDR1 LNHDA and CDR2 SQIVND (reference sequence). The CDR3 DNA sequence: TGTGCCAGTAGTATTTGGGAGGGTTTAAATCAGCCCCAGCATTTT. Its protein is CASSIWEGLNQPQHF.

CDR3: CASSSSGAANEKLFF. The CDR3 DNA follows: TGTGCCAGCAGCTCCTCAGGGGCAGCTAATGAAAAACTGTTTTTT. The chain combines TRBV5-6 with TRBJ1-4; tentatively, D is TRBD1 (6 bases). The CDR3 totals 15 residues. Germline CDR1 reads SGHDT; CDR2 reads YYEEEE. Trimming pared 3 bases from V and 3 bases from J, leaving 12 bases between.

The V gene is TRBV5-1, the J gene TRBJ2-3, with D perhaps TRBD1 or TRBD2 (5 bases each). Trimming took 7 bases from V and 3 from J, leaving 18 bases between them. CDR1 and CDR2 (germline): SGHRS, YFSETQ. The CDR3 runs to 15 residues. Here the CDR3 reads CASDRWGIKTDTQYF. The CDR3 DNA reads as TGCGCCAGCGACCGTTGGGGGATAAAGACAGATACGCAGTATTTT.

The chain couples TRBV2 to TRBJ1-5, with D uncertain. CDR1 is SNHLY and CDR2 is FYNNEI in the germline V gene. The CDR3 covers 15 residues. Trimming removed 2 bases from V and 0 bases from J, with 8 bases in between. The CDR3 is CASSETVLSNQPQHF. The CDR3 bases are TGTGCCAGCAGTGAAACAGTTCTTAGCAATCAGCCCCAGCATTTT.